The present T cell receptor beta chain was sequenced within a study of T cell responses to AZD1222 COVID-19 vaccine (dated by TCRdb to the early 2020s). Background for the entire study: TCR sequencing covered roughly 230 trial participants: 207 given two doses of AZD1222 and about 26 given two doses of MenACWY control vaccine. Trial participants were enrolled by age into 18-55, 56-69 and 70-plus year subgroups, with 148, 28 and 57 TCR-sequenced participants respectively.

The CDR3 regions of human TCRbeta chains were analyzed by immunosequencing. Under the source paper's analysis protocol: Repertoire TCRs were matched against a reference library of SARS-CoV-2-specific TCRs generated with the MIRA antigen-specificity platform. Breadth was defined as the fraction of unique TCRs that were SARS-CoV-2-associated. Depth was defined as the fraction of total T cells that were SARS-CoV-2-associated. Using the MIRA data, each spike-specific TCR was assigned both to the spike region to which the TCR was reactive and to a CD4 or CD8 class. Log10-transformed breadth and depth values were compared by one-way ANOVA with Sidak's multiple comparisons tests. What TCRdb holds here is the immuneACCESS table cut down to in-frame rearrangements. Part of the clones is not present; checked against another copy, under half of the missing clones reflect an unresolved V gene, and the others are unexplained. The D gene and trimming were derived from the DNA, and the V and J assignments and clone size from that table. The sample data list 150,000 or so clones, and roughly nine tenths of these were observed just once. Clones ranked in the top ten supply about 5.5% of the sample.

In the case of this clone: Its antigen remains undetermined. It has no much larger one-base neighbor in the sample; base qualities were not kept.

The study at large found these results: The vaccine-associated CD4 TCRs covered the entire spike protein, and the dominant responses fell in regions 160-218 and 743-854. The 56-69-year group was small, and its depth increase did not reach significance, likely because of low power. After two AZD1222 doses, both the breadth and the depth of spike-specific TCRs were significantly higher than at day 0 and than in MenACWY recipients. Because no day 14 peak-response samples were available, repertoires were characterized only after the peak T cell response. Participants were mostly white British, with more females than males. The authors suggested clonal diversity may have been underestimated. Nearly half of unique spike-specific TCRs reportedly recognized epitopes outside regions mutated in the B.1.351 and B.1.1.7 variants. Only six AZD1222 recipients were SARS-CoV-2 seropositive at baseline, limiting conclusions about previously exposed vaccinees.

Based on the germline V gene, the CDR1 and CDR2 sequences are SGHVS and FNYEAQ. From the cysteine up to the phenylalanine, the CDR3 has a length of 13 residues. CDR3 DNA only is kept here, 39 bases in frame from base 1. Trimmed from V: 5 bases; trimmed from J: 4 bases; junction bases lacking a gene match: 2. The time point label, read with the paper, signifies: baseline before first vaccination. The treatment or condition label, read with the paper, signifies: meningococcal conjugate vaccine given as trial control. Vaccinee samples were obtained from the UK trials COV001 and COV002, which included a single-blind randomized controlled phase 2/3 trial of AZD1222 (ChAdOx1 nCoV-19) in healthy adults. For TCRbeta chain sequencing, PBMC samples from trial participants were taken at day 0 and at day 28 after the second dose.

The receptor chain draws on TRBV7-6 and TRBJ2-1, with 7 bases in between that match TRBD2. The source is an adult in good health. This specimen was peripheral blood, taken on day 0 of MenACWY control vaccination. The CDR3 protein is CASSGRVYNEQFF. The bases are TGTGCCAGCAGCGGGAGGGTTTACAATGAGCAGTTCTTC.